A single T cell receptor beta chain is shown here with its context. Its antigen is still unknown. This sample was taken from a study of shared clonotypes between healthy human individuals. Overall study context: Donors were a couple of women and three men aged 18 to 49. Regarding the study as a whole: Having only a few donors restricted how much genetic and exposure-history diversity was captured.

The CDR3 length is 17 residues. Trimming left V 0 bases short and J 8 bases short, with 19 bases between. Germline V gene lookup returns CDR1 SEHNR and CDR2 FQNEAQ (reference sequence). Naive CD8 cells were CD45RO-negative, positively selected for CCR7, excluding terminally differentiated effector memory CD45RA+ cells. The assay was run at deep level. The repertoire was sequenced with immunoSEQ multiplex PCR; TCRdb's copy has only in-frame clones and lacks some. The table includes about 2,100,000 clones, under 95% detected once. This TCR was sampled from a man aged 18 to 29 in good health. Some clones in this sample may be carry-over from other donors' samples. The chain uses TRBV7-9 and TRBJ2-2, with a possible D match to TRBD1 (6 bases). The specimen sequenced was naive CD8+ T cells from PBMCs. Here the CDR3 reads CASSLAQGSPSEGELFF. The CDR3 DNA is TGTGCCAGCAGCTTAGCCCAGGGGTCCCCCTCAGAGGGGGAGCTGTTTTTT.